What follows is one T cell receptor (beta chain) and its context. In the authors' workflow: Using reference gene primer amplification, nucleated cell counts were estimated. The method was immunoSEQ multiplex PCR; TCRdb's version includes in-frame clones alone and lacks a portion of them. V, J and clone size are taken as reported in that table, and D and trimming were inferred from the DNA itself. The table has 180,000 or so clones, 86% seen once. The data derive from a study of blood T cell repertoires in COVID-19. As for the study in general: The samples span acute and convalescent COVID-19 from the United States, Italy and Spain. In each case, the material was cDNA or gDNA derived from T cells, B-cell-depleted T cells, or PBMCs.

The trim removed 6 bases at V and 6 bases at J, leaving 1 base unmatched. The CDR3 loop spans 13 amino acids. Germline CDR1 is MDHEN and CDR2 is SYDVKM. This clonotype originated in a woman under 40 who had recovered from COVID-19. Sequencing used PBMCs or T cells enriched from blood (not recorded which). The chain carries TRBV28 and TRBJ2-7; 14 nucleotides agree with TRBD2. The CDR3 DNA is TGTGCCAGCAGAGGGACTAGCGGGGGCGAGCAGTACTTC. This encodes CASRGTSGGEQYF.